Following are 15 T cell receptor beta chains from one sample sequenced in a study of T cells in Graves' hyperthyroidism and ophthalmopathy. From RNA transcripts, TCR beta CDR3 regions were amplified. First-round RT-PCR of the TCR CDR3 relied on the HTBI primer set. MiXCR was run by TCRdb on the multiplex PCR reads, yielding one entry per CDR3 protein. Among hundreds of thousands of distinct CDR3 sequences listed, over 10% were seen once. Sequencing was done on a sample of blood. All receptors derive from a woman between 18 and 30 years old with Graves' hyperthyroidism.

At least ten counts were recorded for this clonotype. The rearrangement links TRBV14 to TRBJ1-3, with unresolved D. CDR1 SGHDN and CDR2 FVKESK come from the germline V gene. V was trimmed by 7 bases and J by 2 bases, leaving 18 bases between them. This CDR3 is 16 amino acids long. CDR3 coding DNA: TGTGCCAGCACCCCTAATAGCGTCACAACTGGAAACACCATATATTTT. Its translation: CASTPNSVTTGNTIYF.

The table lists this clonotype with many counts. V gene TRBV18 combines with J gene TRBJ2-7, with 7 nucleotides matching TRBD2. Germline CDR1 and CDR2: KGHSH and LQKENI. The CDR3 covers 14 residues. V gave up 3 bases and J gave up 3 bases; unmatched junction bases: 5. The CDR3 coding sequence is TGTGCCAGCTCACCGGCTAGCGGCAGCTACGAGCAGTACTTC. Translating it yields CASSPASGSYEQYF.

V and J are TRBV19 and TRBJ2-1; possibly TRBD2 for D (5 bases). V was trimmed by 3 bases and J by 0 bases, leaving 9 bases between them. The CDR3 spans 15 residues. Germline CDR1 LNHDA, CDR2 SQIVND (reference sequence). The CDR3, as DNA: TGTGCCAGTAGTATCGCGGGTCGCTCCTACAATGAGCAGTTCTTC. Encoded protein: CASSIAGRSYNEQFF.

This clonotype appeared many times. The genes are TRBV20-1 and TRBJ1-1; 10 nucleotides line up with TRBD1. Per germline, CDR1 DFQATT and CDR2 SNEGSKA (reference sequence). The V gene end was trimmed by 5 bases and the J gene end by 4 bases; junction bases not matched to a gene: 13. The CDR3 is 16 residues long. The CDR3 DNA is TGCAGTGCTCGGGGGACAGGGGATAAGTGGGGCACTGAAGCTTTCTTT. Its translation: CSARGTGDKWGTEAFF.

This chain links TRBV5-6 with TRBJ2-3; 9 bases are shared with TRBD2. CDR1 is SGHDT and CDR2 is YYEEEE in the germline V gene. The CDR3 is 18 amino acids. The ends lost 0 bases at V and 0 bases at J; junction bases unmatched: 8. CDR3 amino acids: CASSLDPSGDTSTDTQYF. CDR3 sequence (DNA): TGTGCCAGCAGCTTGGATCCTAGCGGGGATACTAGCACAGATACGCAGTATTTT.

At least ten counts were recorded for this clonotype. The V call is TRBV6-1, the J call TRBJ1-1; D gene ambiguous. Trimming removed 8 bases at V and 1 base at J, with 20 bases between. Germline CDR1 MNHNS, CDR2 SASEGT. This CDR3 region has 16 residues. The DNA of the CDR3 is TGTGCCAGCCTCTTCTCGGCGACCTCGGGGAACACTGAAGCTTTCTTT. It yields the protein CASLFSATSGNTEAFF.

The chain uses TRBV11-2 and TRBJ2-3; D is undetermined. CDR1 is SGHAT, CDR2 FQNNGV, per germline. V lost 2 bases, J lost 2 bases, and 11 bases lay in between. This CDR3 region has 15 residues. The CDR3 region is CASSLSYGHTDTQYF. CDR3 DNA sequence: TGTGCCAGCAGCTTAAGTTACGGCCACACAGATACGCAGTATTTT. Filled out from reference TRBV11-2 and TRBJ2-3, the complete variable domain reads EAGVAQSPRYKIIEKRQSVAFWCNPISGHATLYWYQQILGQGPKLLIQFQNNGVVDDSQLPKDRFSAERLKGVDSTLKIQPAKLEDSAVYLCASSLSYGHTDTQYFGPGTRLTVL.

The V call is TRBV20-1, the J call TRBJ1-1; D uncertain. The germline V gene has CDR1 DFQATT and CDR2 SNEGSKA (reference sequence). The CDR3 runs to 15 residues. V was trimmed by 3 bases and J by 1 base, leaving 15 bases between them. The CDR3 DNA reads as TGCAGTGCTAGGGGCGGGAAGGTTAAGAACACTGAAGCTTTCTTT. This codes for CSARGGKVKNTEAFF.

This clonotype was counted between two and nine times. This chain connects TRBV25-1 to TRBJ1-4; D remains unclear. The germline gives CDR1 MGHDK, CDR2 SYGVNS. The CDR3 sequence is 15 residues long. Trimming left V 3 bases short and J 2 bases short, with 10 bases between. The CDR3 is CASSEPRTTNEKLFF. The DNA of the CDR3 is TGTGCCAGCAGTGAGCCCAGGACTACTAATGAAAAACTGTTTTTT.

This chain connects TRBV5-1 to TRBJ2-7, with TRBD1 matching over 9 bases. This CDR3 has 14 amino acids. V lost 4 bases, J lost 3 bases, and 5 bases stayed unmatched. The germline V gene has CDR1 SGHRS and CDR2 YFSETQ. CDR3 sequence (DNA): TGCGCCAGCAGCGGACAGACAGGGGGCTACGAGCAGTACTTC. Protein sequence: CASSGQTGGYEQYF. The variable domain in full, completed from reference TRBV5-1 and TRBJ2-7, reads KAGVTQTPRYLIKTRGQQVTLSCSPISGHRSVSWYQQTPGQGLQFLFEYFSETQRNKGNFPGRFSGRQFSNSRSEMNVSTLELGDSALYLCASSGQTGGYEQYFGPGTRLTVT.

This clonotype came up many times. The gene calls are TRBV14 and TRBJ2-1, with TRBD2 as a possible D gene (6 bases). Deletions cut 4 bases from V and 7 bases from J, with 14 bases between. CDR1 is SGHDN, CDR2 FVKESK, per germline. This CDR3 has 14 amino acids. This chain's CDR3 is CASSRLGSRNEQFF. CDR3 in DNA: TGTGCCAGCAGCCGACTAGGTAGCCGGAATGAGCAGTTCTTC.

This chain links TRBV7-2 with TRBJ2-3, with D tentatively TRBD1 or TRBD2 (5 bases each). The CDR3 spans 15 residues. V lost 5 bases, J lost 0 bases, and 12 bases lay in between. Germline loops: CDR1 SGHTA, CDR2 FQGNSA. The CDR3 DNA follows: TGTGCCAGCAGCCCGGGACCGACGAGCACAGATACGCAGTATTTT. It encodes CASSPGPTSTDTQYF.

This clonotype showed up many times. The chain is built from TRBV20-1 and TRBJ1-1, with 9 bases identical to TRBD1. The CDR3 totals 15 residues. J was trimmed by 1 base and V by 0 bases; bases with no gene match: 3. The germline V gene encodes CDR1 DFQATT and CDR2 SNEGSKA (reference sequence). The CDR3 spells CSARDGTGRNTEAFF. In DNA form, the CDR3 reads TGCAGTGCTAGAGACGGGACAGGGAGGAACACTGAAGCTTTCTTT.

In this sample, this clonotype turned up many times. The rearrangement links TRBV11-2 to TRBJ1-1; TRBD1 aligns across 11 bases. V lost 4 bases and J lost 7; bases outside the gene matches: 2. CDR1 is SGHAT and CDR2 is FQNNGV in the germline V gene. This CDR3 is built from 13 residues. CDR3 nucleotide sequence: TGTGCCAGCAGCTGGGGACAGGGGGTTGAAGCTTTCTTT. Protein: CASSWGQGVEAFF.

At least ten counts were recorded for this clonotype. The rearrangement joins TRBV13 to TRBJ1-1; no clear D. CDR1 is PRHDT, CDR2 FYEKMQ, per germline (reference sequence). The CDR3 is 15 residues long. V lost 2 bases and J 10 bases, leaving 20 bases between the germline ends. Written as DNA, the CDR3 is TGTGCCAGCAGCTTACGGGAGGGAACCACCCTGGGAGCTTTCTTT. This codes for CASSLREGTTLGAFF.